A selection of T cell receptor beta chains follows, all from one sample in a study of blood T cells in healthy people across ages. MiXCR, run by TCRdb on the 5' RACE reads, gives a single entry per CDR3 protein. The sample has just under 900,000 distinct CDR3 sequences; roughly 26% are singletons. Sequenced input: blood. Receptors originate from a woman at least 80 years old in good health. The CDR3 runs from the conserved cysteine through the conserved F or W. Fields, in order: clone size, V gene, J gene, D gene, CDR3 protein, CDR3 DNA. A D gene is named only where the DNA matches it firmly. Size is omitted from some rows. Given values are once, few, many or a class for expanded clones.

clone_size: -; v_call: TRBV7-2; j_call: TRBJ2-7; d_call: -; cdr3_aa: CASSLGMAYEQYF; cdr3_nt: TGTGCCAGCAGCTTAGGTATGGCCTACGAGCAGTACTTC
clone_size: many; v_call: TRBV7-2; j_call: TRBJ2-1; d_call: TRBD2; cdr3_aa: CASYKQVAGGGNEQFF; cdr3_nt: TGTGCCAGCTACAAACAGGTGGCGGGGGGCGGCAATGAGCAGTTCTTC
clone_size: -; v_call: TRBV7-9; j_call: TRBJ2-7; d_call: TRBD2; cdr3_aa: CASSYWLAGDYEQYF; cdr3_nt: TGTGCCAGCAGTTACTGGCTAGCGGGAGACTACGAGCAGTACTTC
clone_size: -; v_call: TRBV11-3; j_call: TRBJ2-7; d_call: TRBD2; cdr3_aa: CASRSRGGLSYEQYF; cdr3_nt: TGTGCCAGCAGATCACGGGGGGGACTCTCCTACGAGCAGTACTTC
clone_size: few; v_call: TRBV7-2; j_call: TRBJ1-6; d_call: -; cdr3_aa: CASSFSIGGNFSPLHF; cdr3_nt: TGTGCCAGCAGCTTCTCCATCGGGGGGAATTTCTCACCCCTCCACTTT
clone_size: many; v_call: TRBV29-1; j_call: TRBJ1-2; d_call: -; cdr3_aa: CSGSGVYGYTF; cdr3_nt: TGCAGCGGTTCGGGGGTTTATGGCTACACCTTC
clone_size: -; v_call: TRBV5-5; j_call: TRBJ2-3; d_call: -; cdr3_aa: CACNYSPSTDTQYF; cdr3_nt: TGTGCCTGCAACTACTCCCCCAGTACAGATACGCAGTATTTT
clone_size: many; v_call: TRBV4-2; j_call: TRBJ2-1; d_call: TRBD2; cdr3_aa: CASSQGTSSYNEQFF; cdr3_nt: TGTGCCAGCAGCCAAGGGACTAGCTCCTACAATGAGCAGTTCTTC
clone_size: -; v_call: TRBV4-3; j_call: TRBJ2-1; d_call: -; cdr3_aa: CASTSLHGSSYNEQFF; cdr3_nt: TGCGCCAGCACCTCACTCCACGGGAGCTCCTACAATGAGCAGTTCTTC
clone_size: -; v_call: TRBV25-1; j_call: TRBJ2-7; d_call: TRBD2; cdr3_aa: CASSDPGTRPFEQYF; cdr3_nt: TGTGCCAGCAGTGACCCCGGGACTAGGCCCTTCGAGCAGTACTTC
clone_size: many; v_call: TRBV5-6; j_call: TRBJ2-1; d_call: -; cdr3_aa: CASSGANSYNEQFF; cdr3_nt: TGTGCCAGCAGCGGAGCCAACTCCTACAATGAGCAGTTCTTC
clone_size: many; v_call: TRBV7-2; j_call: TRBJ2-3; d_call: TRBD1; cdr3_aa: CASSSTGTGGGTDTQYF; cdr3_nt: TGTGCCAGCAGCTCGACCGGGACAGGGGGCGGCACAGATACGCAGTATTTT
clone_size: once; v_call: TRBV12-3/TRBV12-4; j_call: TRBJ2-2; d_call: TRBD2; cdr3_aa: CASSPGLAGLRGLFF; cdr3_nt: TGTGCCAGCAGTCCGGGACTAGCGGGGCTCAGGGGGCTGTTTTTT
clone_size: -; v_call: TRBV18; j_call: TRBJ2-7; d_call: TRBD2; cdr3_aa: CASSNLAAGGTYEQYF; cdr3_nt: TGTGCCAGCTCAAATTTAGCAGCGGGGGGAACCTACGAGCAGTACTTC
clone_size: -; v_call: TRBV6-5; j_call: TRBJ2-2; d_call: TRBD2; cdr3_aa: CASSYNGGLNTGELFF; cdr3_nt: TGTGCCAGCAGTTACAACGGGGGGTTAAACACCGGGGAGCTGTTTTTT
clone_size: many; v_call: TRBV5-1; j_call: TRBJ2-7; d_call: -; cdr3_aa: CASSPSGGISTEQYF; cdr3_nt: TGCGCCAGCAGCCCCTCCGGGGGTATCTCGACCGAGCAGTACTTC
clone_size: many; v_call: TRBV7-6; j_call: TRBJ2-5; d_call: -; cdr3_aa: CASSLMGETQYF; cdr3_nt: TGTGCCAGCAGCTTAATGGGGGAGACCCAGTACTTC
clone_size: -; v_call: TRBV3-1; j_call: TRBJ2-1; d_call: TRBD2; cdr3_aa: CASSRLAGDNEQVF; cdr3_nt: TGTGCCAGCAGCCGGCTAGCGGGGGACAATGAGCAGGTCTTC
clone_size: many; v_call: TRBV12-3/TRBV12-4; j_call: TRBJ1-6; d_call: -; cdr3_aa: CASSTSNSPLHF; cdr3_nt: TGTGCCAGCAGTACCAGTAATTCACCCCTCCACTTT
clone_size: many; v_call: TRBV7-2; j_call: TRBJ2-7; d_call: -; cdr3_aa: CASSLAAQAAYEQYF; cdr3_nt: TGTGCCAGCAGCTTAGCGGCACAGGCAGCCTACGAGCAGTACTTC
clone_size: many; v_call: TRBV12-3/TRBV12-4; j_call: TRBJ2-1; d_call: -; cdr3_aa: CASSSLQYNEQFF; cdr3_nt: TGTGCCAGCAGTTCCCTCCAGTACAATGAGCAGTTCTTC
clone_size: many; v_call: TRBV12-5; j_call: TRBJ2-1; d_call: -; cdr3_aa: CASSSNLAYNEQFF; cdr3_nt: TGTGCTAGTTCATCGAACCTCGCCTACAATGAGCAGTTCTTC
clone_size: -; v_call: TRBV12-3/TRBV12-4; j_call: TRBJ2-5; d_call: -; cdr3_aa: CASSLVGGEGETQYF; cdr3_nt: TGTGCCAGCAGTTTAGTTGGGGGAGAGGGGGAGACCCAGTACTTC
clone_size: -; v_call: TRBV29-1; j_call: TRBJ2-5; d_call: TRBD2; cdr3_aa: CSSGRGGQETQYF; cdr3_nt: TGCAGCTCCGGGAGGGGAGGGCAAGAGACCCAGTACTTC
clone_size: many; v_call: TRBV12-3/TRBV12-4; j_call: TRBJ2-5; d_call: -; cdr3_aa: CASSLNLRGTQYF; cdr3_nt: TGTGCCAGCAGTCTAAACTTAAGGGGGACCCAGTACTTC
clone_size: many; v_call: TRBV20-1; j_call: TRBJ2-5; d_call: -; cdr3_aa: CSAAGTLGETQYF; cdr3_nt: TGCAGTGCGGCCGGGACTCTCGGGGAGACCCAGTACTTC
clone_size: many; v_call: TRBV5-6; j_call: TRBJ2-3; d_call: -; cdr3_aa: CASSLVISSGTDTQYF; cdr3_nt: TGTGCCAGCAGCTTGGTTATCAGTTCAGGCACAGATACGCAGTATTTT
clone_size: few; v_call: TRBV5-1; j_call: TRBJ1-4; d_call: -; cdr3_aa: CASSAGSTTNEKLFF; cdr3_nt: TGCGCCAGCAGCGCCGGGTCGACAACTAATGAAAAACTGTTTTTT
clone_size: many; v_call: TRBV6-1; j_call: TRBJ2-3; d_call: -; cdr3_aa: CASSEAKTTDTQYF; cdr3_nt: TGTGCCAGCAGTGAAGCGAAGACGACAGATACGCAGTATTTT
clone_size: many; v_call: TRBV12-3/TRBV12-4; j_call: TRBJ2-1; d_call: -; cdr3_aa: CASAGTDYNEQFF; cdr3_nt: TGTGCCAGCGCTGGGACGGACTACAATGAGCAGTTCTTC
clone_size: few; v_call: TRBV3-1; j_call: TRBJ1-5; d_call: TRBD1; cdr3_aa: CASSSGGMSNQPQHF; cdr3_nt: TGTGCCAGCAGCTCAGGGGGTATGAGCAATCAGCCCCAGCATTTT
clone_size: few; v_call: TRBV20-1; j_call: TRBJ1-1; d_call: -; cdr3_aa: CSVAGAGRLLGTEAFF; cdr3_nt: TGCAGTGTAGCAGGGGCAGGGAGATTGTTGGGAACTGAAGCTTTCTTT
clone_size: -; v_call: TRBV5-5; j_call: TRBJ2-2; d_call: -; cdr3_aa: CASSHAGIGLYTGELFF; cdr3_nt: TGTGCCAGCAGCCATGCAGGGATCGGACTTTACACCGGGGAGCTGTTTTTT
clone_size: many; v_call: TRBV4-2; j_call: TRBJ1-6; d_call: -; cdr3_aa: CASSLTGPTSPLHF; cdr3_nt: TGTGCCAGCAGCCTCACGGGGCCTACTTCACCCCTCCACTTT
clone_size: many; v_call: TRBV20-1; j_call: TRBJ1-2; d_call: -; cdr3_aa: CSASTSNGYTF; cdr3_nt: TGCAGTGCTAGTACCAGTAATGGCTACACCTTC
clone_size: many; v_call: TRBV6-5; j_call: TRBJ1-1; d_call: -; cdr3_aa: CASSYIPPRRGYRNTEAFF; cdr3_nt: TGTGCCAGCAGTTACATACCTCCCAGGAGGGGGTATAGGAACACTGAAGCTTTCTTT
clone_size: few; v_call: TRBV7-8; j_call: TRBJ2-5; d_call: -; cdr3_aa: CASSPGPGRAGETQYF; cdr3_nt: TGTGCCAGCAGCCCAGGCCCTGGACGGGCGGGAGAGACCCAGTACTTC
clone_size: many; v_call: TRBV7-2; j_call: TRBJ2-5; d_call: -; cdr3_aa: CASSLGTVSQETQYF; cdr3_nt: TGTGCCAGCAGCTTAGGGACAGTAAGCCAAGAGACCCAGTACTTC
clone_size: many; v_call: TRBV7-6; j_call: TRBJ2-5; d_call: TRBD1; cdr3_aa: CASSPIDRGGETQYF; cdr3_nt: TGTGCCAGCAGCCCCATCGACAGGGGCGGAGAGACCCAGTACTTC
clone_size: many; v_call: TRBV14; j_call: TRBJ1-2; d_call: TRBD1; cdr3_aa: CASSQDSGQLYTF; cdr3_nt: TGTGCCAGCAGCCAAGATTCGGGACAGCTCTACACCTTC
clone_size: many; v_call: TRBV5-1; j_call: TRBJ2-7; d_call: -; cdr3_aa: CASSFEMTSYEQYF; cdr3_nt: TGCGCCAGCAGCTTTGAAATGACCTCCTACGAGCAGTACTTC
clone_size: few; v_call: TRBV29-1; j_call: TRBJ1-4; d_call: TRBD1; cdr3_aa: CSVRTGGGEKLFF; cdr3_nt: TGCAGCGTACGGACAGGGGGGGGTGAAAAACTGTTTTTT
clone_size: few; v_call: TRBV11-2; j_call: TRBJ2-4; d_call: TRBD1; cdr3_aa: CASSLKDREVGKNIQYF; cdr3_nt: TGTGCCAGCAGCTTAAAGGACAGGGAAGTCGGCAAAAACATTCAGTACTTC
clone_size: few; v_call: TRBV6-1; j_call: TRBJ2-3; d_call: -; cdr3_aa: CASSEDRGGGYTQYF; cdr3_nt: TGTGCCAGCAGTGAAGATAGGGGGGGCGGGTATACGCAGTATTTT
clone_size: many; v_call: TRBV11-2; j_call: TRBJ2-6; d_call: TRBD1; cdr3_aa: CASKGQGGRGGANVLTF; cdr3_nt: TGTGCCAGCAAGGGACAGGGGGGAAGAGGTGGGGCCAACGTCCTGACTTTC
clone_size: many; v_call: TRBV20-1; j_call: TRBJ1-2; d_call: TRBD1; cdr3_aa: CSASRTGNYGYTF; cdr3_nt: TGCAGCGCCTCCCGGACAGGGAACTATGGCTACACCTTC
clone_size: many; v_call: TRBV6-1; j_call: TRBJ1-2; d_call: -; cdr3_aa: CASSERAGTNGYTF; cdr3_nt: TGTGCCAGCAGTGAAAGAGCCGGGACGAACGGCTACACCTTC
clone_size: many; v_call: TRBV10-3; j_call: TRBJ1-5; d_call: -; cdr3_aa: CAISESSENQPQHF; cdr3_nt: TGTGCCATCAGTGAGTCCAGCGAGAATCAGCCCCAGCATTTT
clone_size: many; v_call: TRBV29-1; j_call: TRBJ2-3; d_call: TRBD1; cdr3_aa: CSVDDRASTDTQYF; cdr3_nt: TGCAGCGTTGATGACAGGGCTAGCACAGATACGCAGTATTTT
clone_size: few; v_call: TRBV18; j_call: TRBJ1-2; d_call: TRBD1; cdr3_aa: CASSPDRGPGGYTF; cdr3_nt: TGTGCCAGCTCACCCGACAGGGGGCCGGGCGGCTACACCTTC
clone_size: -; v_call: TRBV7-8; j_call: TRBJ2-1; d_call: -; cdr3_aa: CASSDTDSYNEQFF; cdr3_nt: TGTGCCAGCAGCGACACCGACTCGTACAATGAGCAGTTCTTC
clone_size: many; v_call: TRBV4-3; j_call: TRBJ2-1; d_call: TRBD2; cdr3_aa: CASSQTLSGGADYNEQFF; cdr3_nt: TGCGCCAGCAGCCAAACTCTTAGCGGGGGGGCCGACTACAATGAGCAGTTCTTC
clone_size: many; v_call: TRBV9; j_call: TRBJ2-1; d_call: -; cdr3_aa: CASSSMDGGVGNEQFF; cdr3_nt: TGTGCCAGCAGCTCCATGGACGGTGGGGTAGGCAATGAGCAGTTCTTC